Each of the 24 T cell receptor beta chains below was sequenced from the same sample in a study of T-cell reconstitution after alpha-beta-depleted transplantation in children. Using unique molecular identifiers, the investigators prepared the TCRbeta library. TCRdb fed the PCR reads into MiXCR, producing one record per CDR3 protein. The table has approximately 240,000 distinct CDR3 sequences, about 9.2% seen once. Material: PBMCs from the stem cell graft donor, obtained from the stem cell graft. Source of these receptors: a human donor who donated a stem cell graft to a child with acute lymphoblastic leukemia.

This clonotype was recorded at least ten times. CDR3 DNA: TGCGCCAGCAGCCAGAACCTCGGCTCGAACAATGAGCAGTTCTTC. Amino acids: CASSQNLGSNNEQFF. The chain joins TRBV4-1 to TRBJ2-1; D unresolved. V was cut by 3 bases and J by 5 bases, with 14 bases left in between. CDR3 length: 15 residues. Germline V gene sequence: CDR1 MGHRA, CDR2 YSYEKL.

In its sample, this clonotype was seen many times. The chain uses TRBV12-3 or TRBV12-4 and TRBJ1-6; 9 positions match TRBD1. CDR3 length: 16 residues. Germline trimming cut 6 bases from V and 5 bases from J; bases unmatched to any gene: 8. The CDR3 sequence is CASSQGGQGHNSPLHF. The CDR3 DNA reads TGTGCCAGCAGCCAAGGGGGACAGGGACATAATTCACCCCTCCACTTT.

The CDR3 sequence: CASSSTSRKETQYF. The CDR3 region has the DNA TGTGCCAGCAGCTCGACTAGTAGAAAAGAGACCCAGTACTTC. The rearrangement uses TRBV9 and TRBJ2-5; possible D gene TRBD2, 6 bases. The germline V and J ends were trimmed by 4 bases and 3 bases, with 13 bases remaining between them. From germline, CDR1 is SGDLS and CDR2 YYNGEE. The CDR3 totals 14 residues. Combining the CDR3 with reference TRBV9 and TRBJ2-5 gives the whole variable domain DSGVTQTPKHLITATGQRVTLRCSPRSGDLSVYWYQQSLDQGLQFLIQYYNGEERAKGNILERFSAQQFPDLHSELNLSSLELGDSALYFCASSSTSRKETQYFGPGTRLLVL.

The table lists this clonotype with many counts. The chain recombines TRBV10-3 with TRBJ2-3; D gene uncertain. CDR1 and CDR2 (germline): ENHRY, SYGVKD. This CDR3 has 13 residues. Trimming took 2 bases from V and 4 from J, leaving 7 bases between them. This chain's CDR3 is CAISEGTADTQYF. CDR3 DNA: TGTGCCATCAGTGAGGGTACAGCAGATACGCAGTATTTT.

This clonotype appeared a few times. V gene TRBV27 combines with J gene TRBJ2-2; tentatively, D is TRBD1 or TRBD2 (6 bases each). The CDR3 extends over 15 amino acids. Germline values: CDR1 MNHEY, CDR2 SMNVEV (reference sequence). V shed 2 bases and J shed 6 bases, with 13 bases lying between them. The CDR3 sequence is CASSLNGGDPGELFF. CDR3 nucleotides: TGTGCCAGCAGTTTAAACGGGGGCGACCCCGGGGAGCTGTTTTTT.

This chain joins TRBV21-1 and TRBJ2-7; the listed D gene, TRBD2, was not tested against the DNA. TRBV21-1 is a pseudogene locus. The CDR3 consists of 14 residues. The DNA of the CDR3 is TGTGCCAGCAGCAAAGACGGGGAGACCTACGAGCAGTACTTC. Protein product: CASSKDGETYEQYF.

The chain uses TRBV6-1 and TRBJ2-3; D gene unclear. Germline V CDR1 and CDR2: MNHNS, SASEGT. This CDR3 spans 13 amino acids. V was trimmed by 5 bases and J by 5 bases, leaving 11 bases between them. CDR3 sequence: CASSTTFQDTQYF. The CDR3 DNA reads as TGTGCCAGCAGTACCACTTTTCAAGATACGCAGTATTTT.

The gene calls are TRBV20-1 and TRBJ2-3; D is undetermined. The CDR3 covers 14 residues. The germline V gene has CDR1 DFQATT and CDR2 SNEGSKA (reference sequence). The V end lost 0 bases, the J end lost 4 bases, and 11 bases lay between the germline ends. DNA of the CDR3: TGCAGTGCTAGAGATGCAATAGCCTCAGATACGCAGTATTTT. It is translated as CSARDAIASDTQYF.

This clonotype was observed a handful of times. V is TRBV12-3 or TRBV12-4 and J is TRBJ1-1, with D uncertain. The CDR3 covers 13 residues. The V end was cut by 5 bases, the J end by 3 bases, with 10 bases between. The CDR3 nucleotides are TGTGCCAGCAGTCGACATCTAGACACTGAAGCTTTCTTT. Translation: CASSRHLDTEAFF.

This chain uses TRBV5-1 with TRBJ1-1; weak D call: TRBD1 (5 bases). Trimming left V 0 bases short and J 8 bases short, with 14 bases between. The CDR3 has 14 amino acids. Germline V CDR1 and CDR2: SGHRS, YFSETQ. This CDR3 is CASSLDPSTVEAFF. The CDR3 DNA reads TGCGCCAGCAGCTTGGACCCCTCGACAGTCGAAGCTTTCTTT. Full variable domain (rest looked up from reference TRBV5-1 and TRBJ1-1): KAGVTQTPRYLIKTRGQQVTLSCSPISGHRSVSWYQQTPGQGLQFLFEYFSETQRNKGNFPGRFSGRQFSNSRSEMNVSTLELGDSALYLCASSLDPSTVEAFFGQGTRLTVV.

The chain uses TRBV27 and TRBJ1-4, with D maybe TRBD1 (6 bases). The CDR3 sequence is 16 residues long. Trimming stripped 3 bases from V and 3 bases from J, with 14 bases between. Germline V gene data show CDR1 as MNHEY and CDR2 as SMNVEV (reference sequence). The CDR3: CASSFLAAGANEKLFF. The CDR3 nucleotides are TGTGCCAGCAGTTTTTTGGCGGCAGGGGCTAATGAAAAACTGTTTTTT.

The CDR3 loop reads CASSPLGRTYNEQFF. The CDR3 DNA follows: TGTGCCAGTAGCCCCCTGGGTAGGACATACAATGAGCAGTTCTTC. V is TRBV19 and J is TRBJ2-1; TRBD1 might be the D (5 bases). Trimming took off 6 bases at V and 4 bases at J, with 16 bases between the two ends. The CDR3 is made up of 15 amino acids. The germline CDR1 and CDR2 sequences are LNHDA and SQIVND (reference sequence). The whole variable domain, filled in from reference TRBV19 and TRBJ2-1, reads DGGITQSPKYLFRKEGQNVTLSCEQNLNHDAMYWYRQDPGQGLRLIYYSQIVNDFQKGDIAEGYSVSREKKESFPLTVTSAQKNPTAFYLCASSPLGRTYNEQFFGPGTRLTVL.

In its sample, this clonotype was seen a few times. DNA for the CDR3: TGCGCCAGCAGCCAAACGACAGGGCCTACTGGCTACACCTTC. Protein product: CASSQTTGPTGYTF. This chain connects TRBV4-3 to TRBJ1-2, with TRBD1 matching over 7 bases. This CDR3 comprises 14 residues. V was clipped by 2 bases and J by 7 bases; unmatched bases: 7. Germline values: CDR1 LGHNA, CDR2 YSLEER.

Ten or more counts support this clonotype. The chain joins TRBV6-4 to TRBJ2-2; tentatively, D is TRBD1 (6 bases). Trimming stripped 8 bases from V and 7 bases from J, with 11 bases between. From germline, CDR1 is MRHNA and CDR2 SNTAGT. There are 12 residues in the CDR3. The CDR3 bases are TGTGCCAGCTCCCGACAGGACGGGGAGCTGTTTTTT. Translated: CASSRQDGELFF.

The J gene is TRBJ2-1, the V gene TRBV14; possibly TRBD1 for D (5 bases). Germline CDR1 SGHDN, CDR2 FVKESK. Trimming pared 0 bases from V and 4 bases from J, leaving 13 bases between. The CDR3 runs 16 residues. The CDR3: CASSQDRSGWYNEQFF. CDR3 bases: TGTGCCAGCAGCCAAGATCGGTCAGGGTGGTACAATGAGCAGTTCTTC.

Many counts were recorded for this clonotype. The chain has TRBV6-1 and TRBJ1-3, with a possible D match to TRBD1 (5 bases). The CDR3 runs to 16 residues. CDR1 and CDR2 from the germline V gene are MNHNS and SASEGT. V was shortened by 6 bases and J by 4 bases, with 19 bases between the two germline ends. In DNA form, the CDR3 reads TGTGCCAGCAGAGCCCTTCGAGGGGCGGTCGGAAACACCATATATTTT. It specifies CASRALRGAVGNTIYF.

This sequence joins TRBV20-1 and TRBJ1-1; 12 positions agree with TRBD1. The length of the CDR3 is 13 residues. J gave up 9 bases and V 8 bases, and 10 bases lay outside the gene matches. From germline, CDR1 is DFQATT and CDR2 SNEGSKA (reference sequence). CDR3 in amino acids: CSPPGTGGWKAFF. The CDR3 DNA reads TGCAGTCCTCCGGGGACAGGGGGCTGGAAAGCTTTCTTT.

This clonotype was counted many times. The V and J genes are TRBV5-5 and TRBJ2-5, with 12 bases lining up with TRBD2. Germline CDR1 is SGHKS and CDR2 is YYEKEE (reference sequence). The CDR3 is made up of 16 amino acids. Germline trimming cut 3 bases from V and 3 bases from J; bases unmatched to any gene: 6. CDR3 sequence reads: CASSSTSSGGEETQYF. CDR3 DNA: TGTGCCAGCAGCTCCACGTCTAGCGGGGGGGAAGAGACCCAGTACTTC.

J is TRBJ2-1 and V is TRBV20-1; 8 nucleotides align to TRBD2. This CDR3 comprises 14 residues. The junction had 10 bases not matched to a gene; V was cut back by 6 bases and J by 6 bases. Germline-derived CDR1 and CDR2 are DFQATT and SNEGSKA (reference sequence). The CDR3 protein is CSAPPAGASNEQFF. CDR3 nucleotide sequence: TGCAGTGCCCCGCCAGCGGGGGCAAGCAATGAGCAGTTCTTC.

This chain links TRBV7-8 with TRBJ1-4; maybe TRBD1 (6 bases). In germline, CDR1 is SGHVS, CDR2 FQNEAQ. This CDR3 has 16 amino acids. The V and J ends lost 1 base and 1 base respectively, with 10 bases between them. In nucleotides, the CDR3 is TGTGCCAGCAGCTTAGGGGTGACAGGAACTAATGAAAAACTGTTTTTT. This encodes CASSLGVTGTNEKLFF.

This chain joins TRBV7-7 and TRBJ1-2; D is ambiguous. CDR1 is SSHAT and CDR2 is FNYEAQ in the germline V gene (reference sequence). This CDR3 spans 14 amino acids. V lost 5 bases to trimming and J lost 6 bases, with 16 bases between them. CDR3 bases: TGTGCCAGCAGCCGCCGGACGAATGAGGATGGCTACACCTTC. Its translation is CASSRRTNEDGYTF.

This sequence joins TRBV10-3 and TRBJ1-2, with TRBD1 matching 9 bases. The germline CDR1 and CDR2 sequences are ENHRY and SYGVKD. Trimming cost V 7 bases and J 0 bases; bases outside gene matches: 9. CDR3 length equals 16 residues. The CDR3 here is CAITPGQGHANYGYTF. In nucleotides, the CDR3 is TGTGCCATCACCCCGGGACAGGGACATGCTAACTATGGCTACACCTTC.

This clonotype was counted many times. CDR3 nucleotides: TGTGCCAGCAGTCGGGACAGGGGGGAGTCGGAAAAACTGTTTTTT. This sequence encodes CASSRDRGESEKLFF. The rearrangement uses TRBV2 and TRBJ1-4; 11 bases line up with TRBD1. Germline CDR1 SNHLY, CDR2 FYNNEI. With V trimmed by 5 bases and J by 8 bases, 7 bases remained unmatched. This CDR3 contains 15 residues.

The chain recombines TRBV7-8 with TRBJ1-1; no definite D call. Trimming stripped 1 base from V and 4 bases from J, with 13 bases between. Germline V gives CDR1 SGHVS, CDR2 FQNEAQ. The CDR3 spans 15 residues. CDR3 loop: CASSLGRGRSTEAFF. DNA of the CDR3: TGTGCCAGCAGCTTAGGTCGAGGGAGAAGCACTGAAGCTTTCTTT.